The 17 T cell receptor beta chains in this list originate from one sample, sequenced in a study of blood T cell repertoires in COVID-19. Generated by immunoSEQ multiplex PCR, the TCRdb table keeps only in-frame clones and is missing some. The sample has 150,000 to 200,000 clones; approximately 90% are singletons. Sequenced sample: peripheral blood. The receptors were gathered from a man aged 35 to 55 with active or convalescent COVID-19.

The rearrangement uses TRBV4-3 and TRBJ2-1; 8 bases agree with TRBD1. The CDR3 runs 14 residues. Unmatched junction bases numbered 7, after V lost 4 bases and J lost 8 bases. Germline V CDR1 and CDR2: LGHNA, YSLEER. DNA of the CDR3: TGCGCCAGCAGCCTCATGGACAGGGTCTATGAGCAGTTCTTC. This encodes CASSLMDRVYEQFF.

The V and J genes are TRBV2 and TRBJ2-1, with 8 bases aligning to TRBD2. V lost 3 bases to trimming and J lost 7 bases; unmatched junction nucleotides: 8. Germline V gene data show CDR1 as SNHLY and CDR2 as FYNNEI. This CDR3 region has 15 residues. In nucleotides, the CDR3 is TGTGCCAGCAGTGACAACCAAGCGGGAGAAAATGAGCAGTTCTTC. Protein sequence: CASSDNQAGENEQFF.

The chain joins TRBV4-3 to TRBJ1-1, with a possible D match to TRBD1 (5 bases). Germline-derived CDR1 and CDR2 are LGHNA and YSLEER. Trimming pared 0 bases from V and 0 bases from J, leaving 11 bases between. This CDR3 contains 16 residues. DNA of the CDR3: TGCGCCAGCAGCCAAGATGCAGGGCTTATGAACACTGAAGCTTTCTTT. This sequence encodes CASSQDAGLMNTEAFF.

The V and J genes are TRBV6-5 and TRBJ1-3; D unclear. Between the trimmed V and J ends, which lost 10 bases and 0 bases, there was a span of 7 bases. The CDR3 runs 12 residues. CDR1 is MNHEY, CDR2 SVGAGI, per germline. Here the CDR3 reads CATRDSGNTIYF. In DNA, the CDR3 is TGTGCCACCCGGGACTCTGGAAACACCATATATTTT.

About this clone: Other nucleotide sequences from this sample produce the same CDR3. The chain links TRBV7-9 to TRBJ2-5; perhaps TRBD1 as D (6 bases). CDR1 and CDR2 from the germline V gene are SEHNR and FQNEAQ (reference sequence). The CDR3 runs 13 residues. With 3 bases removed from V and 5 bases from J, the gap between germline ends came to 10 bases. The CDR3: CASSLTGVETQYF. CDR3 bases: TGTGCCAGCAGCTTGACAGGTGTGGAGACCCAGTACTTC.

This chain links TRBV7-2 with TRBJ2-5, with 7 bases fitting TRBD2. V lost 5 bases, J lost 3 bases, and 6 bases stayed unmatched. Germline CDR1 reads SGHTA; CDR2 reads FQGNSA. CDR3 size: 14 residues. This chain's CDR3 is CASSPSGGEETQYF. The CDR3 DNA sequence: TGTGCCAGCAGCCCGTCGGGAGGAGAAGAGACCCAGTACTTC. Drawing the rest from reference TRBV7-2 and TRBJ2-5, the complete variable domain is GAGVSQSPSNKVTEKGKDVELRCDPISGHTALYWYRQSLGQGLEFLIYFQGNSAPDKSGLPSDRFSAERTGGSVSTLTIQRTQQEDSAVYLCASSPSGGEETQYFGPGTRLLVL.

The V and J genes are TRBV5-1 and TRBJ1-1; tentative D call: TRBD1 (5 bases). Trimming took 4 bases from V and 8 from J, leaving 18 bases between them. This CDR3 is built from 14 residues. Per germline, CDR1 SGHRS and CDR2 YFSETQ. The CDR3 DNA follows: TGCGCCAGCAGCGCAACGACAGTCAACGAGGAAGCTTTCTTT. This encodes CASSATTVNEEAFF.

CDR3 residues: CASSYLRGATNEQFF. The CDR3, as DNA: TGTGCCAGCAGTTACCTCCGGGGTGCCACGAATGAGCAGTTCTTC. J is TRBJ2-1 and V is TRBV6-2 or TRBV6-3; possibly TRBD2 for D (5 bases). This CDR3 comprises 15 residues. Trimming pared 2 bases from V and 7 bases from J, leaving 15 bases between. Germline lookup yields CDR1 MNHEY and CDR2 SVGEGT.

V usage is TRBV7-7 and J usage is TRBJ2-3; the match to TRBD2 covers 7 bases. The CDR3 consists of 15 residues. CDR1 and CDR2 from the germline V gene are SSHAT and FNYEAQ (reference sequence). With V trimmed by 1 base and J by 5 bases, 6 bases remained unmatched. DNA for the CDR3: TGTGCCAGCAGCTTAGGCCTAGCGGTTGGAGATACGCAGTATTTT. This sequence encodes CASSLGLAVGDTQYF.

DNA of the CDR3: TGTGCCAGCAGCCAAAGGGGGCAGAGTGCTAACTATGGCTACACCTTC. Amino acids: CASSQRGQSANYGYTF. The chain carries TRBV3-1 (or the pseudogene TRBV3-2) and TRBJ1-2; TRBD1 matches 7 bases. The CDR3 totals 16 residues. After removal of 2 bases from V and 0 bases from J, the junction contained 6 bases not matched to a gene. CDR1 LGHDT and CDR2 YNNKEL come from the germline V gene (reference sequence).

The rearrangement links TRBV21-1 to TRBJ2-7; TRBD1, the table's D call, was not compared with the DNA. TRBV21-1 represents a pseudogene. This CDR3 is built from 15 residues. The CDR3 sequence is CASSKGRTGGYEQYF. The DNA for the CDR3 is TGTGCCAGCAGCAAAGGGAGGACAGGGGGCTACGAGCAGTACTTC.

The chain combines TRBV30 with TRBJ1-5; D gene ambiguous. V lost 3 bases and J 6 bases, leaving 21 bases between the germline ends. The germline CDR1 and CDR2 sequences are GTSNPN and SVGIG (reference sequence). The CDR3 spans 16 residues. The CDR3 sequence: CAWRSSVGYFAQPQHF. CDR3 bases: TGTGCCTGGAGGTCCTCGGTCGGGTACTTTGCTCAGCCCCAGCATTTT.

This clone was detected only once. The chain is built from TRBV14 and TRBJ1-2; tentative D call: TRBD1 (5 bases). Germline assignment: CDR1 SGHDN and CDR2 FVKESK. V dropped 1 base and J dropped 1 base, with 25 bases sitting between them. The length of the CDR3 is 20 residues. In nucleotides, the CDR3 is TGTGCCAGCAGCCAAGGAGACCAGGGCCTGCTTCCCCCATATAACTATGGCTACACCTTC. This sequence encodes CASSQGDQGLLPPYNYGYTF. Complete variable domain (other parts from reference TRBV14 and TRBJ1-2): EAGVTQFPSHSVIEKGQTVTLRCDPISGHDNLYWYRRVMGKEIKFLLHFVKESKQDESGMPNNRFLAERTGGTYSTLKVQPAELEDSGVYFCASSQGDQGLLPPYNYGYTFGSGTRLTVV.

The V gene is TRBV9, the J gene TRBJ2-2; 7 bases are shared with TRBD2. V lost 4 bases to trimming and J lost 1 base; unmatched junction nucleotides: 4. This CDR3 has 15 amino acids. Per the germline V gene, CDR1 is SGDLS and CDR2 is YYNGEE. This chain's CDR3 is CASSSVAGNTGELFF. The CDR3 bases are TGTGCCAGCAGCAGCGTAGCGGGGAACACCGGGGAGCTGTTTTTT. Filled out from reference TRBV9 and TRBJ2-2, the complete variable domain reads DSGVTQTPKHLITATGQRVTLRCSPRSGDLSVYWYQQSLDQGLQFLIQYYNGEERAKGNILERFSAQQFPDLHSELNLSSLELGDSALYFCASSSVAGNTGELFFGEGSRLTVL.

This chain connects TRBV28 to TRBJ2-7; D perhaps matches TRBD2 (6 bases). Germline-derived CDR1 and CDR2 are MDHEN and SYDVKM. V lost 5 bases, J lost 2 bases, and 16 bases lay in between. This CDR3 comprises 15 residues. The DNA for the CDR3 is TGTGCCAGCAGTCCCCCCCTGGGAGGACCCTACGAGCAGTACTTC. Protein sequence: CASSPPLGGPYEQYF.

The gene calls are TRBV27 and TRBJ2-1; possible D gene TRBD1, 5 bases. The CDR3 spans 16 residues. V lost 2 bases to trimming and J lost 11 bases, with 22 bases between them. Germline CDR1 reads MNHEY; CDR2 reads SMNVEV (reference sequence). The CDR3 bases are TGTGCCAGCAGTTTAGTTGGGGCTAGGCAGGGCAGTCAGCAGTTCTTC. Its protein product is CASSLVGARQGSQQFF.

The chain combines TRBV7-2 with TRBJ2-7; the match to TRBD2 covers 8 bases. The CDR3 is made up of 14 amino acids. CDR1 and CDR2 from the germline V gene are SGHTA and FQGNSA. Trimming took 3 bases from V and 3 from J; bases not matched to a gene: 4. The CDR3 region has the DNA TGTGCCAGCAGCTTTGATCTAGCGGGCTACGAGCAGTACTTC. Translating it yields CASSFDLAGYEQYF.